This TCR beta chain was sequenced during a study of T cells after yellow fever vaccination. This clonotype has just a few counts. The CDR3 spans 15 residues. V dropped 9 bases and J dropped 2 bases, with 18 bases sitting between them. From the 5' RACE reads, TCRdb called clonotypes with MiXCR, one entry per CDR3 protein. The sample holds 450,000 to 550,000 distinct CDR3 sequences, roughly 21% seen once. This chain uses TRBV12-3 or TRBV12-4 with TRBJ2-3, with a tentative D call TRBD2 (6 bases). The sample consisted of PBMCs, taken 15 days after the yellow fever booster vaccination. This clonotype was sampled from a man in his thirties or forties who received the YFV17D yellow fever vaccine. This chain's CDR3 is CASPKGTQLTDTQYF. The CDR3 DNA reads as TGTGCCAGTCCGAAGGGGACTCAACTCACAGATACGCAGTATTTT.